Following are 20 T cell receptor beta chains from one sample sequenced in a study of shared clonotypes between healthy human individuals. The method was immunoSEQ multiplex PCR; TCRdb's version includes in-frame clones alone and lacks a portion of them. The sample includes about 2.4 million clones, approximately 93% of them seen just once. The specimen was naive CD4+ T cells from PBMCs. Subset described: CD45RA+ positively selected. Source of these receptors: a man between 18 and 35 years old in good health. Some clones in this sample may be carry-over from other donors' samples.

The CDR3 sequence: CASSLGAGDRGNYGYTF. The CDR3 DNA follows: TGTGCCAGCAGCTTAGGGGCAGGGGATCGGGGTAACTATGGCTACACCTTC. This chain connects TRBV7-9 to TRBJ1-2; D may be TRBD1 (6 bases). CDR1 and CDR2 (germline): SEHNR, FQNEAQ (reference sequence). V was trimmed by 1 base and J by 1 base, leaving 16 bases between them. The CDR3 consists of 17 residues.

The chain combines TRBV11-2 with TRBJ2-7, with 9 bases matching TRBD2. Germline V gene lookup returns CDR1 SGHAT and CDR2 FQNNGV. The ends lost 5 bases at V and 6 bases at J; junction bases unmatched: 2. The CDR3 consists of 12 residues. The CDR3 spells CASSRTSAEQYF. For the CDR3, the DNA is TGTGCCAGCAGCCGGACTAGCGCCGAGCAGTACTTC.

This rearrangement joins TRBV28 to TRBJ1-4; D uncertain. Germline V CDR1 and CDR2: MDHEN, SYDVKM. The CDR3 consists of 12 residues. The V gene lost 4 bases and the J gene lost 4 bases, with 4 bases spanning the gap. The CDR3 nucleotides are TGTGCCAGCAGTTCAATTAATGAAAAACTGTTTTTT. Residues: CASSSINEKLFF.

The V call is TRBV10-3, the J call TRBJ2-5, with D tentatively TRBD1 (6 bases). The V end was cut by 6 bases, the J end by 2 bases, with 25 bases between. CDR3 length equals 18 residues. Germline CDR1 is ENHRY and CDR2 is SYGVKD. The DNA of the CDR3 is TGTGCCATCAGGGCGAATGACAGGCCGTCAACATTTCAAGAGACCCAGTACTTC. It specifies CAIRANDRPSTFQETQYF.

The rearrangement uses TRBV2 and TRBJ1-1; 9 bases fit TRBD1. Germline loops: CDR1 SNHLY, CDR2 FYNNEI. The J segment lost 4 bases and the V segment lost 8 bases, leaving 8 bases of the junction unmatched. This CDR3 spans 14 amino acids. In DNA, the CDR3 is TGTGCCAGCGCGGGTGGGACAGGGACCACTGAAGCTTTCTTT. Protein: CASAGGTGTTEAFF.

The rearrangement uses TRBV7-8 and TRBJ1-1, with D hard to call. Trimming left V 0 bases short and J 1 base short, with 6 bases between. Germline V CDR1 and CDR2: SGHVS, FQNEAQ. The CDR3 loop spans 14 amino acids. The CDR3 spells CASSLALGNTEAFF. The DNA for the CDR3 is TGTGCCAGCAGCTTAGCGCTCGGGAACACTGAAGCTTTCTTT.

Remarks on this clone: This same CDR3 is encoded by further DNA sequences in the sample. CDR3 in amino acids: CASSESRGDQPQHF. Written as DNA, the CDR3 is TGCGCCAGCAGTGAGTCGAGAGGGGATCAGCCCCAGCATTTT. This chain links TRBV10-2 with TRBJ1-5; possible D gene TRBD1, 5 bases. The ends were cut back, 0 bases at V and 5 bases at J, with 8 bases in the middle. The length of the CDR3 is 14 residues. Germline V gene sequence: CDR1 WSHSY, CDR2 SAAADI.

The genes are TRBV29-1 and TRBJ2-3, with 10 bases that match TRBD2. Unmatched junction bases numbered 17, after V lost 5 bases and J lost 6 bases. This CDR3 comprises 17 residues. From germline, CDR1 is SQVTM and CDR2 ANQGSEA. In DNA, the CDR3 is TGCAGCGTTAGCGGGAGGGCTGGGGGATCAGAGTTTGATACGCAGTATTTT. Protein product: CSVSGRAGGSEFDTQYF.

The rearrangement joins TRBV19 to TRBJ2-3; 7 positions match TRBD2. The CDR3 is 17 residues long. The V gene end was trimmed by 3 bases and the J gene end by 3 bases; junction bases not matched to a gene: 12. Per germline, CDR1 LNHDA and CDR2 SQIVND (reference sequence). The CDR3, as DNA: TGTGCCAGTAGTATCCGACTAGCAGCCTCTCAGACAGATACGCAGTATTTT. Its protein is CASSIRLAASQTDTQYF.

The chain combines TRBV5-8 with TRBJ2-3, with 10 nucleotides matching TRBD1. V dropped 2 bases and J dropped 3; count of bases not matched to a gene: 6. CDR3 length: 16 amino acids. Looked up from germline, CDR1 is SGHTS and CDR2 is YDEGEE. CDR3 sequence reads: CASSFDRGRETDTQYF. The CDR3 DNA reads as TGTGCCAGCAGCTTCGACAGGGGGCGGGAAACAGATACGCAGTATTTT.

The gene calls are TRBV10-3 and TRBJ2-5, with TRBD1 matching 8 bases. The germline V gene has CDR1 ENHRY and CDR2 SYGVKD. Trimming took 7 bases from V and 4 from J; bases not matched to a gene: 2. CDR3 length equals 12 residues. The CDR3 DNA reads TGTGCCATCAAGGGGACAGGAGAGACCCAGTACTTC. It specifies CAIKGTGETQYF.

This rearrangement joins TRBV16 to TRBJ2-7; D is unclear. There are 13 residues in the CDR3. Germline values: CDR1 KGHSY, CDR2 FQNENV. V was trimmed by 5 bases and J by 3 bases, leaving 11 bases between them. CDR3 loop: CASSAEDGYEQYF. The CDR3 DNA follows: TGTGCCAGCAGCGCCGAGGACGGCTACGAGCAGTACTTC.

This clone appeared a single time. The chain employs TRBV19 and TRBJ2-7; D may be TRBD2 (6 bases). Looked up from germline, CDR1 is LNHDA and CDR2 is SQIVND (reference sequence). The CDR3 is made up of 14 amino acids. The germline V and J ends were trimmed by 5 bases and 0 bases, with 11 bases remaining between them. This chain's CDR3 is CASSLAGPSYEQYF. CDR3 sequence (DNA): TGTGCCAGTAGTCTTGCGGGGCCCTCCTACGAGCAGTACTTC.

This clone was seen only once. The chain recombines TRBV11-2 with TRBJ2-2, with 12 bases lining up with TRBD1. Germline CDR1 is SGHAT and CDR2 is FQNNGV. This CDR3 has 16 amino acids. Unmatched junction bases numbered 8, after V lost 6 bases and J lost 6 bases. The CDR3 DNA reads TGTGCCAGCAGGACCGGGACAGGGGGCTTCGCCGGGGAGCTGTTTTTT. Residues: CASRTGTGGFAGELFF.

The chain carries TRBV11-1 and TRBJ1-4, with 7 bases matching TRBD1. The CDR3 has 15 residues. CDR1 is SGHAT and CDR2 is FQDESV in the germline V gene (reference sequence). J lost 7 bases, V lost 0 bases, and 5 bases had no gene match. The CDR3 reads CASSLARGAGEKLFF. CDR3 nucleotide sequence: TGTGCCAGCAGCTTAGCCAGGGGGGCGGGTGAAAAACTGTTTTTT.

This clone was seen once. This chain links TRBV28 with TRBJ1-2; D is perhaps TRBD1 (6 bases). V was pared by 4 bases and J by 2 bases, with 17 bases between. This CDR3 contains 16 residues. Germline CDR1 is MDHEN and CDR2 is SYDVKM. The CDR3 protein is CASSSNRDGLNYGYTF. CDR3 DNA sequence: TGTGCCAGCAGTTCGAACAGGGACGGCCTGAACTATGGCTACACCTTC.

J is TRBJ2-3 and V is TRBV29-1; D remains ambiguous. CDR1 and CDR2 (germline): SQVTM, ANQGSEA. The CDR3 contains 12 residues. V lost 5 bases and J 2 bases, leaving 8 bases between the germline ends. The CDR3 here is CSVLDATDTQYF. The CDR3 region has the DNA TGCAGCGTTCTCGACGCCACAGATACGCAGTATTTT.

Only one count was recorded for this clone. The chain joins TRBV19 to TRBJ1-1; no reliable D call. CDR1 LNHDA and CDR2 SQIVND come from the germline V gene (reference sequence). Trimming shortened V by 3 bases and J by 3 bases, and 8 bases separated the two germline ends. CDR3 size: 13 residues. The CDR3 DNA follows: TGTGCCAGTAGTATCCCCCGCGACACTGAAGCTTTCTTT. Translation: CASSIPRDTEAFF.

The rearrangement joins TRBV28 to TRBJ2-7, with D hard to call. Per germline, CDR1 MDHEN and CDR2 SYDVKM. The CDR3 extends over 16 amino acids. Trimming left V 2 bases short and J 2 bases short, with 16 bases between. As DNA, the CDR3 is TGTGCCAGCAGTTTACTCCAGGCAAACCTCCCCTACGAGCAGTACTTC. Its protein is CASSLLQANLPYEQYF. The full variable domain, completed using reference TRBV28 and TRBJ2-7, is DVKVTQSSRYLVKRTGEKVFLECVQDMDHENMFWYRQDPGLGLRLIYFSYDVKMKEKGDIPEGYSVSREKKERFSLILESASTNQTSMYLCASSLLQANLPYEQYFGPGTRLTVT.

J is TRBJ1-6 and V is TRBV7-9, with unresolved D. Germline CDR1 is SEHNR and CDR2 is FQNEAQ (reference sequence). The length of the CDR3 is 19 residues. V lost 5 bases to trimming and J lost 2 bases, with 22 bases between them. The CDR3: CASSPLSPLPGPYNSPLHF. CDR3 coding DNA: TGTGCCAGCAGCCCCCTTTCCCCCCTTCCAGGACCCTATAATTCACCCCTCCACTTT.